Listed here are 30 T cell receptor beta chains from one sample, sequenced in a study of shared clonotypes between healthy human individuals. Profiling relied on immunoSEQ multiplex PCR, and the TCRdb table lists in-frame clones only, not all of them. This table holds about 2.1 million clones, about 93% found once. CD45RO-negative CD8 cells positively selected for CCR7 made up the naive population, which excluded terminally differentiated effector memory CD45RA+ cells. Input material: naive CD8+ T cells from PBMCs. These TCRs come from a man between 18 and 35 years old in good health. Some clones in this sample may be carry-over from other donors' samples.

This chain joins TRBV7-8 and TRBJ2-1; TRBD2 matches 14 bases. Trimming cost V 5 bases and J 5 bases; bases outside gene matches: 11. Per germline, CDR1 SGHVS and CDR2 FQNEAQ. The CDR3 sequence is 18 residues long. The CDR3 is CASSPRLAGGPGDNEQFF. The CDR3 DNA sequence: TGTGCCAGCAGCCCTCGACTAGCGGGAGGGCCAGGGGACAATGAGCAGTTCTTC.

V usage is TRBV2 and J usage is TRBJ1-1, with 8 bases lining up with TRBD1. This CDR3 spans 17 amino acids. The V and J ends lost 1 base and 3 bases, in that order; junction bases with no gene match: 10. Germline-derived CDR1 and CDR2 are SNHLY and FYNNEI. The CDR3 protein is CASSEGIRQGYDTEAFF. The CDR3 DNA reads TGTGCCAGCAGTGAAGGCATTAGACAGGGGTATGACACTGAAGCTTTCTTT. The whole variable domain, remainder taken from reference TRBV2 and TRBJ1-1, is EPEVTQTPSHQVTQMGQEVILRCVPISNHLYFYWYRQILGQKVEFLVSFYNNEISEKSEIFDDQFSVERPDGSNFTLKIRSTKLEDSAMYFCASSEGIRQGYDTEAFFGQGTRLTVV.

In this sample, this clone turned up once. The chain joins TRBV10-3 to TRBJ2-5; 12 nucleotides match TRBD1. The V gene's germline CDR1 is ENHRY and CDR2 SYGVKD. This CDR3 comprises 15 residues. With V trimmed by 6 bases and J by 5 bases, 7 bases remained unmatched. This chain's CDR3 is CAISPGTGGRETQYF. The DNA for the CDR3 is TGTGCCATCAGCCCCGGGACAGGGGGCCGGGAGACCCAGTACTTC.

The chain uses TRBV30 and TRBJ2-1; 10 bases map to TRBD2. CDR3 length equals 14 residues. The germline V gene has CDR1 GTSNPN and CDR2 SVGIG (reference sequence). V trimming: 4 bases; J trimming: 5 bases; junction bases outside the gene matches: 5. CDR3 in DNA: TGTGCCTGGAACTGGGGACTAGCGAACAATGAGCAGTTCTTC. It translates to CAWNWGLANNEQFF.

To note about this clone: Other nucleotide sequences from this sample produce the same CDR3. The chain has TRBV6-6 and TRBJ2-7, with D unresolved. CDR3 size: 12 residues. V was shortened by 2 bases and J by 4 bases, with 6 bases between the two germline ends. Germline-derived CDR1 and CDR2 are MNHNY and SVGAGI (reference sequence). The CDR3 region is CASSYGVYEQYF. The CDR3 nucleotides are TGTGCCAGCAGTTACGGGGTATACGAGCAGTACTTC.

The gene calls are TRBV5-6 and TRBJ2-7; 10 positions match TRBD2. CDR3 length: 17 residues. Germline loops: CDR1 SGHDT, CDR2 YYEEEE. Trimming took 1 base from V and 4 from J; bases not matched to a gene: 11. The CDR3 spells CASSLIPQREGPYEQYF. DNA of the CDR3: TGTGCCAGCAGCTTGATTCCCCAGCGGGAGGGCCCTTACGAGCAGTACTTC.

The chain is built from TRBV27 and TRBJ1-1; D unclear. The CDR3 has 13 amino acids. CDR1 and CDR2 (germline): MNHEY, SMNVEV (reference sequence). Trimming stripped 1 base from V and 10 bases from J, with 13 bases between. The CDR3 is CASSLLGGEGAFF. The CDR3 bases are TGTGCCAGCAGTTTATTAGGCGGAGAAGGAGCTTTCTTT.

The chain links TRBV5-8 to TRBJ1-2; 9 bases align to TRBD1. CDR3 length: 15 residues. The ends lost 4 bases at V and 3 bases at J; junction bases unmatched: 7. Germline loops: CDR1 SGHTS, CDR2 YDEGEE. This CDR3 is CASSPGQGRDYGYTF. The CDR3 region has the DNA TGTGCCAGCAGCCCGGGACAGGGCAGAGACTATGGCTACACCTTC.

V and J are TRBV18 and TRBJ2-5; D is uncertain. The CDR3 contains 18 residues. V was cut by 0 bases and J by 4 bases, with 21 bases left in between. The germline CDR1 and CDR2 sequences are KGHSH and LQKENI. The CDR3 reads CASSPPQLLTGPAETQYF. In DNA, the CDR3 is TGTGCCAGCTCACCACCGCAACTTTTAACCGGGCCCGCAGAGACCCAGTACTTC.

The chain recombines TRBV7-8 with TRBJ2-1; TRBD2 agrees at 9 bases. With V trimmed by 5 bases and J by 2 bases, 10 bases remained unmatched. Germline CDR1 is SGHVS and CDR2 is FQNEAQ. CDR3 length: 17 amino acids. In DNA, the CDR3 is TGTGCCAGCAGCGTCGGCACCGTAGCGGGAGCCTACAATGAGCAGTTCTTC. This codes for CASSVGTVAGAYNEQFF.

The chain uses TRBV7-9 and TRBJ1-2, with 9 bases that match TRBD1. CDR1 is SEHNR, CDR2 FQNEAQ, per germline (reference sequence). The V and J ends lost 5 bases and 8 bases, in that order; junction bases with no gene match: 12. The CDR3 length is 15 residues. In DNA form, the CDR3 reads TGTGCCAGCAGCCCCGGGACAGGGAGCCGGGCGGGCTACACCTTC. This encodes CASSPGTGSRAGYTF. The full variable domain, in which reference TRBV7-9 and TRBJ1-2 provide the parts outside the CDR3, is DTGVSQNPRHKITKRGQNVTFRCDPISEHNRLYWYRQTLGQGPEFLTYFQNEAQLEKSRLLSDRFSAERPKGSFSTLEIQRTEQGDSAMYLCASSPGTGSRAGYTFGSGTRLTVV.

The genes are TRBV6-5 and TRBJ2-1; the match to TRBD2 covers 11 bases. CDR1 MNHEY and CDR2 SVGAGI come from the germline V gene. V dropped 3 bases and J dropped 6; count of bases not matched to a gene: 4. The CDR3 is 15 residues long. CDR3 bases: TGTGCCAGCAGTTATACTAGCGGGAGAGGCAATGAGCAGTTCTTC. Protein: CASSYTSGRGNEQFF.

About this clone: In the same sample, other DNA sequences code for this CDR3. This chain connects TRBV27 to TRBJ2-1, with D tentatively TRBD1 (6 bases). Trimming shortened V by 4 bases and J by 8 bases, and 12 bases separated the two germline ends. CDR1 and CDR2 (germline): MNHEY, SMNVEV (reference sequence). The CDR3 is made up of 13 amino acids. The CDR3 nucleotides are TGTGCCAGCAGTTCCTTACAGGGCGATGAGCAGTTCTTC. It translates to CASSSLQGDEQFF.

V usage is TRBV7-2 and J usage is TRBJ2-5; a weak D match, TRBD1 (6 bases). Germline CDR1 reads SGHTA; CDR2 reads FQGNSA. Trimming took 1 base from V and 6 from J, leaving 6 bases between them. The CDR3 has 12 amino acids. CDR3 in DNA: TGTGCCAGCAGCTTAGGGGGGCAGACCCAGTACTTC. This encodes CASSLGGQTQYF.

This sequence joins TRBV5-6 and TRBJ2-1, with 10 bases fitting TRBD2. CDR1 and CDR2 (germline): SGHDT, YYEEEE. CDR3 length: 16 amino acids. With V trimmed by 0 bases and J by 7 bases, 7 bases remained unmatched. The CDR3 protein is CASSLEVAGGRNEQFF. The CDR3 nucleotides read TGTGCCAGCAGCTTGGAAGTAGCGGGAGGCAGGAATGAGCAGTTCTTC.

In the case of this clone: The same CDR3 arises from other DNA sequences in this sample as well. The chain employs TRBV20-1 and TRBJ2-7; D is undetermined. V gave up 3 bases and J gave up 6 bases, with 6 bases separating them. There are 10 residues in the CDR3. CDR1 and CDR2 from the germline V gene are DFQATT and SNEGSKA (reference sequence). The CDR3 loop reads CSARDSEQYF. The CDR3 coding sequence is TGCAGTGCTAGGGATTCCGAGCAGTACTTC.

The chain has TRBV15 and TRBJ1-2; possibly TRBD1 for D (6 bases). Germline values: CDR1 LNHNV, CDR2 YYDKDF (reference sequence). There are 17 residues in the CDR3. With 2 bases removed from V and 0 bases from J, the gap between germline ends came to 16 bases. As DNA, the CDR3 is TGTGCCACCAGCAGACGAACTGCCGGACAGTCTAACTATGGCTACACCTTC. Its translation is CATSRRTAGQSNYGYTF.

The rearrangement links TRBV27 to TRBJ2-3; D is unclear. This CDR3 has 14 residues. Deletions cut 5 bases from V and 5 bases from J, with 14 bases between. Germline V CDR1 and CDR2: MNHEY, SMNVEV (reference sequence). Here the CDR3 reads CASSPDYSIDTQYF. The CDR3 DNA reads as TGTGCCAGCAGTCCCGATTACTCCATAGATACGCAGTATTTT.

Concerning this clone itself: A read error may account for a junction end that differs from germline. The sample holds other DNA sequences that translate to the same CDR3. The gene calls are TRBV6-5 and TRBJ2-7, with D uncertain. Germline CDR1 is MNHEY and CDR2 is SVGAGI. The CDR3 is 16 residues long. The CDR3 DNA sequence: TGTGCCAGCAGCTACTCTTTTGCCGATATGGTCTACGAGCAGTACTTC. Residues: CASSYSFADMVYEQYF.

The chain couples TRBV4-1 to TRBJ1-1; D gene unclear. Germline CDR1 and CDR2: MGHRA and YSYEKL. There are 16 residues in the CDR3. Trimming cost V 0 bases and J 1 base, with 12 bases left between them. CDR3 nucleotides: TGCGCCAGCAGCCAAGACGTGACAATGCGGAACACTGAAGCTTTCTTT. It is translated as CASSQDVTMRNTEAFF.

The J gene is TRBJ1-1, the V gene TRBV7-9; weak D call: TRBD1 (6 bases). CDR1 is SEHNR, CDR2 FQNEAQ, per germline (reference sequence). V was trimmed by 1 base and J by 9 bases, leaving 9 bases between them. The length of the CDR3 is 12 residues. The CDR3 DNA sequence: TGTGCCAGCAGCTTAGGTGGACAGCAAGCTTTCTTT. Its translation is CASSLGGQQAFF.

This rearrangement joins TRBV29-1 to TRBJ1-1, with 8 bases identical to TRBD1. The V segment lost 7 bases and the J segment 4 bases; nucleotides outside the gene matches: 8. Germline values: CDR1 SQVTM, CDR2 ANQGSEA. The CDR3 has 13 residues. CDR3 nucleotides: TGCAGCGCGTGGCCCGACAGGGGCACTGAAGCTTTCTTT. Translating it yields CSAWPDRGTEAFF.

The chain recombines TRBV12-5 with TRBJ1-5; possible D gene TRBD1, 5 bases. Deletions cut 9 bases from V and 0 bases from J, with 12 bases between. The CDR3 is 14 amino acids. Per the germline V gene, CDR1 is LGHNT and CDR2 is FRNRAP. CDR3 DNA: TGTGCTAGCAAGGGGCCACTTAGCAATCAGCCCCAGCATTTT. Translation gives CASKGPLSNQPQHF.

This clone was recorded only once. This chain connects TRBV9 to TRBJ2-7, with unresolved D. CDR3 size: 15 residues. Germline CDR1 SGDLS, CDR2 YYNGEE. The ends were cut back, 0 bases at V and 7 bases at J, with 17 bases in the middle. Here the CDR3 DNA reads TGTGCCAGCAGCGTAGGGTCAGGTCCCCAGTTTGAGCAGTACTTC. Translating gives CASSVGSGPQFEQYF.

The chain employs TRBV27 and TRBJ2-7; maybe TRBD1 (5 bases). V lost 11 bases, J lost 6 bases, and 8 bases lay in between. The germline gives CDR1 MNHEY, CDR2 SMNVEV (reference sequence). The CDR3 is 9 residues long. CDR3 amino acids: CAAGSEQYF. The CDR3, as DNA: TGTGCCGCAGGGTCCGAGCAGTACTTC.

Comments on this clone: Mismatch with germline at one junction end may stem from a read error. The rearrangement joins TRBV2 to TRBJ2-5, with a tentative D call TRBD1 (6 bases). The V gene's germline CDR1 is SNHLY and CDR2 FYNNEI. The CDR3 is made up of 11 amino acids. In DNA, the CDR3 is TGCGGCTACAGGGACCAAGAGACCCAGTACTTC. It specifies CGYRDQETQYF.

The chain couples TRBV10-3 to TRBJ1-2, with 9 bases that match TRBD1. The CDR3 has 15 amino acids. The trim removed 3 bases at V and 4 bases at J, leaving 6 bases unmatched. The germline gives CDR1 ENHRY, CDR2 SYGVKD. The CDR3 loop reads CAISEGQGLPYGYTF. The DNA of the CDR3 is TGTGCCATCAGTGAAGGACAGGGGCTACCCTATGGCTACACCTTC.

The gene calls are TRBV29-1 and TRBJ2-7; D not resolved. Germline lookup yields CDR1 SQVTM and CDR2 ANQGSEA. CDR3 size: 13 residues. V shed 6 bases and J shed 0 bases, with 12 bases lying between them. CDR3 bases: TGCAGCGTGATGAGACCTAACTCCTACGAGCAGTACTTC. Its translation is CSVMRPNSYEQYF.

The chain is built from TRBV11-2 and TRBJ2-3; 9 bases agree with TRBD2. In germline, CDR1 is SGHAT, CDR2 FQNNGV. V dropped 3 bases and J dropped 0; count of bases not matched to a gene: 10. This CDR3 is built from 18 residues. This chain's CDR3 is CASSLYLAGWASTDTQYF. For the CDR3, the DNA is TGTGCCAGCAGCTTGTATCTAGCGGGGTGGGCTAGCACAGATACGCAGTATTTT.

The V call is TRBV9, the J call TRBJ2-2, with D possibly TRBD2 on 6 matching bases. V gave up 2 bases and J gave up 5 bases, with 13 bases separating them. Germline lookup yields CDR1 SGDLS and CDR2 YYNGEE. This CDR3 contains 15 residues. The CDR3 loop is CASSVGGYITGELFF. The DNA for the CDR3 is TGTGCCAGCAGCGTTGGAGGGTATATTACCGGGGAGCTGTTTTTT.